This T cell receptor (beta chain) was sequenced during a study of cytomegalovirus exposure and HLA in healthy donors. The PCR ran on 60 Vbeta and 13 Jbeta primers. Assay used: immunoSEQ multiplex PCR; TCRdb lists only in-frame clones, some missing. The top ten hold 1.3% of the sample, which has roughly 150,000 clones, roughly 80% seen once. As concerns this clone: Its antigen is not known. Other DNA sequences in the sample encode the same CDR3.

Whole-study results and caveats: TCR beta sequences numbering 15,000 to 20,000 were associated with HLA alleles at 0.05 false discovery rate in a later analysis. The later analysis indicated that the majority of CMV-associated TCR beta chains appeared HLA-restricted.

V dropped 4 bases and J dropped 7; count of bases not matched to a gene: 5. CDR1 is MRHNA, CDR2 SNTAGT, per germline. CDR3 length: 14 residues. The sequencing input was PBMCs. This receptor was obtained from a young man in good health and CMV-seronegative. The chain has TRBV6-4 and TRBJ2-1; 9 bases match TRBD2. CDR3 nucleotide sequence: TGTGCCAGCAGTGTGGCTAGCGGGGAGAATGAGCAGTTCTTC. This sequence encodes CASSVASGENEQFF.